The present entry profiles one T cell receptor (beta chain) with its context. The conserved final phenylalanine or tryptophan is absent from the CDR3, which likely points to a read error. The limits of the CDR3 on the DNA are not certain, so only TCRdb's listed CDR3 is given. The data were obtained in a study of shared clonotypes between healthy human individuals. Turning to the study itself: Researchers assigned three CD4 naive, three CD4 memory, two CD8 naive and one CD8 memory plate to each donor.

Clones were sequenced by immunoSEQ multiplex PCR, and TCRdb holds only the in-frame ones, with some missing. This sample carries around 720,000 clones, 55% to 85% of them seen once, and the ten largest clones take around 1.8%. Germline lookup yields CDR1 SGDLS and CDR2 YYNGEE. The CDR3 is 11 residues long, ends included. V usage is TRBV9 and J usage is TRBJ1-5; the table's D call of TRBD1 was not tested on the DNA. Sample: memory CD4+ T cells sorted from blood. This sample's subset: CD45RA-negative fraction. The receptor comes from a woman in her twenties or thirties in good health. The CDR3 sequence is CASSGEYSPGQ.